The present entry profiles one TCR beta chain with its context. The antigen this receptor binds is unknown. One base away there is no much larger clone; base qualities are not given. The data were taken from a study of T cells in Graves' hyperthyroidism and ophthalmopathy (dated by TCRdb to the late 2010s). A note on the overall study: Peripheral blood was collected at initial diagnosis, before any treatment. Following sampling, methimazole starting at 30 mg daily was given to hyperthyroidism patients, and high-dose intravenous methylprednisolone was given to ophthalmopathy patients. To identify TCR V-J signatures that set the groups apart, the researchers used a discovery cohort of about a hundred patients, made up of some 41 with Graves' ophthalmopathy and 57 with stable Graves' hyperthyroidism. Thyroid tissue and blood T-cell repertoires from six Graves' hyperthyroidism patients were also compared in the study. The approximately 98 discovery patients were randomly divided into training and test sets at a 7:3 ratio. Whether ophthalmopathy could be predicted prospectively was tested in an independent validation cohort made up of 18 to 20 hyperthyroidism patients plus 17 patients who later progressed to ophthalmopathy. The paper describes TCR Vbeta CDR3 sequencing of around 130 peripheral blood samples, made up of roughly 45 ophthalmopathy patients, some 76 hyperthyroidism patients and 17 progressor patients. What the work shows at the level of the full study, not this receptor alone: Sample size was not statistically predetermined, and blinding of investigators to group allocation was not performed. During validation, the model predicted progression to ophthalmopathy a median of approximately 7 months ahead of onset, with roughly 65% sensitivity and 72.22% specificity. Most expanded thyroid clonotypes (frequency above 0.001) were also detected in blood, suggesting blood repertoires may reflect thyroid immune responses. A 13 V-J signature model separated ophthalmopathy from stable hyperthyroidism, with 87.88% sensitivity and around 84% specificity in cross-validation and 80%/75% in testing.

A patient counted as having stable Graves' hyperthyroidism if no progression to ophthalmopathy occurred over 18 months of follow-up. The hyperthyroidism patients were between 18 and 65 years old and newly diagnosed, with a disease duration of less than 2 months. Exclusion was applied to patients with uncontrolled infections, other autoimmune diseases, pregnancy or lactation. Diagnoses were based on clinical symptoms, serum thyroxine and TRAb, thyroid ultrasound and orbital computed tomography. PBMCs were isolated from roughly 10 ml of fresh peripheral blood by Ficoll-Paque density gradient centrifugation. Total RNA was extracted using Trizol reagent, and RNA quality was assessed on an Agilent 2100 Bioanalyzer. TCR beta CDR3 regions were amplified from RNA transcripts. The TCR CDR3 was subjected to a first round of RT-PCR using the HTBI primer set and the Qiagen OneStep RT-PCR kit. A second multiplex PCR round built the libraries, followed by size selection and purification. The libraries were sequenced on an Illumina HiSeq2000 using paired-end 100 bp reads. The source study handled its data this way. SOAPnuke was used to process the raw data, with reads discarded if the reads contained adapters or uncalled bases, had a mean Phred below 15, or lacked an exact constant-primer or identifier match. High-quality paired reads were merged with COPE v1.2.5, and unique nucleotide sequences were defined as clonotypes. Clonotypes were aligned to IMGT TRBV, TRBD and TRBJ reference segments using MiTCR v1.1. Only V-J combinations with frequency above 0.0001, covering 99.2% of repertoires, were analysed. The TCS score was defined as the ratio of F50 (clonal expansion) to E x V (chaos), calculated using BLOSUM62-based TCRdist between CDR3 peptides within each V-J. Welch's t-statistics and random forest reduced approximately 520 V-J features to under 15, which were used in a naive Bayes classifier (R e1071). In TCRdb, the public reads were trimmed at Q25 with fastp and aligned with MiXCR, with productive beta chains retained. Identical CDR3 protein sequences are pooled into one entry, listed with their most common genes and DNA. TCRdb, not the original authors, processed these V and J calls. The sample profile shows 550,000 to 650,000 distinct CDR3 sequences; approximately 14% of them were found once. The ten largest clonotypes hold around 14% of the sample.

Input material: blood. The clonotype comes from a woman in her thirties or forties with Graves' hyperthyroidism.

The DNA sequence reads TGTGCCAGCAGACCACTAGCGGGAGGGCCCTTGGTCGGCGAGCAGTTCTTC. Its coded protein is CASRPLAGGPLVGEQFF. The chain was built from TRBV12-3 or TRBV12-4 and TRBJ2-1; TRBD2 agrees with 13 junctional bases. Reading from cysteine to phenylalanine, the CDR3 counts 17 amino acids. CDR3 DNA is the only sequence kept; it has 51 bases, read in frame from the first base. Trimming leaves V shorter by 6 bases and J shorter by 10 bases, with the junction holding 15 bases beyond the gene matches.